This TCR beta chain was sequenced in a study of blood T cell repertoires in COVID-19. Study overall: There were acute and convalescent COVID-19 samples, and they came from the United States, Italy and Spain. Sources were T cells, B-cell-depleted T cells, or PBMCs; the material itself was cDNA or gDNA.

This CDR3 has 14 residues. Germline V gene sequence: CDR1 SEHNR, CDR2 FQNEAQ (reference sequence). Trimming took 3 bases from V and 2 from J, leaving 10 bases between them. In the source study's methods: Estimated nucleated cell counts came from reference gene primer amplification. Method: immunoSEQ multiplex PCR; TCRdb's copy keeps in-frame clones and lacks some. That table supplies the V and J calls and clone size; D and trimming were determined from the DNA. The sample has 100,000 or so clones, more than 75% seen once; the top ten hold around 7.3%. The source of this sequence is a man in his fifties or sixties with active or convalescent COVID-19. The rearrangement links TRBV7-9 to TRBJ2-5; D may be TRBD2 (5 bases). Sequenced sample: peripheral blood. CDR3 protein: CASSFSREQETQYF. CDR3 in DNA: TGTGCCAGCAGCTTCTCTCGGGAACAAGAGACCCAGTACTTC.